These 4 T cell receptor beta chains were sequenced from one sample in a study of T cell responses to AZD1222 COVID-19 vaccine. Libraries were prepared by immunoSEQ multiplex PCR; TCRdb keeps only in-frame clonotypes and omits some of them. The sample consists of 95,000 to 150,000 clones, about 87% of them appearing once. Specimen: peripheral blood, collected on day 0 of AZD1222 vaccination. The receptors were sampled from an adult in good health.

At least ten counts were recorded for this clone. The chain recombines TRBV25-1 with TRBJ2-7, with a possible D match to TRBD1 (5 bases). The V gene lost 4 bases and the J gene lost 3 bases, with 10 bases spanning the gap. The CDR3 is 13 amino acids. Germline CDR1 reads MGHDK; CDR2 reads SYGVNS. CDR3 in amino acids: CASSAGKDYEQYF. Here the CDR3 DNA reads TGTGCCAGCAGTGCAGGGAAGGACTACGAGCAGTACTTC.

V gene TRBV7-9 combines with J gene TRBJ2-3, with 9 nucleotides matching TRBD2. Per germline, CDR1 SEHNR and CDR2 FQNEAQ (reference sequence). V shed 1 base, J shed 4 bases, and the junction held 6 bases outside the gene matches. This CDR3 has 16 amino acids. The CDR3 coding sequence is TGTGCCAGCAGCTTAGAAGGCGGGGGGGCCCCAGATACGCAGTATTTT. Protein product: CASSLEGGGAPDTQYF.

This clone was seen a single time. The chain links TRBV3-1 (or the pseudogene TRBV3-2) to TRBJ1-3; D perhaps matches TRBD1 (6 bases). Trimming stripped 8 bases from V and 4 bases from J, with 12 bases between. This CDR3 is built from 13 residues. Germline V gives CDR1 LGHDT, CDR2 YNNKEL (reference sequence). CDR3 in DNA: TGTGCCAGCGCCGGACAGCAGGGAAACACCATATATTTT. It encodes CASAGQQGNTIYF.

J is TRBJ2-3 and V is TRBV2, with 10 bases lining up with TRBD2. Trimming cost V 2 bases and J 2 bases; bases outside gene matches: 7. Per the germline V gene, CDR1 is SNHLY and CDR2 is FYNNEI. The CDR3 is made up of 17 amino acids. The CDR3 sequence is CASSEPVLAGSTDTQYF. Here the CDR3 DNA reads TGTGCCAGCAGTGAACCCGTACTAGCGGGGTCCACAGATACGCAGTATTTT.